The source of this TCR beta chain is a study of glioma-infiltrating T cells. Study findings and constraints: Very few CDR3 sequences were shared between tissue and blood. Tissue-blood divergence was below expectation in non-neoplastic patients, above in gliomas.

This clonotype was counted ten times or more. Its specificity is unknown. Using RNA template, CDR3s of TCR alpha and beta were amplified with iRepertoire arm-PCR. TCRdb recomputed calls from the multiplex PCR reads with MiXCR, one row per CDR3 protein. The sample records 100,000 to 150,000 distinct CDR3 sequences, roughly 25% being singletons. V shed 2 bases and J 1 base; nucleotides not matched to a gene: 0. Germline assignment: CDR1 SNHLY and CDR2 FYNNEI. The CDR3 sequence is 14 residues long. The material sequenced was glioma tissue, nonneoplastic brain tissue, or PBMCs (not recorded which). V usage is TRBV2 and J usage is TRBJ2-3; 7 bases are shared with TRBD2. The TCR comes from a human donor with low-grade glioma or glioblastoma, undergoing nonglioma brain surgery, or in good health (not recorded which). CDR3 loop: CASSETSGTDTQYF. CDR3 nucleotide sequence: TGTGCCAGCAGTGAAACTAGCGGCACAGATACGCAGTATTTT.